Described below is a single TCR beta chain sequence and its context. The germline V gene has CDR1 SGHTA and CDR2 FQGTGA. The V end lost 2 bases, the J end lost 3 bases, and 8 bases lay between the germline ends. CDR3 size: 13 residues. This entry comes from a study of blood T cell repertoires in COVID-19. Whole-study context: In each case, the material was cDNA or gDNA derived from T cells, B-cell-depleted T cells, or PBMCs.

In the study's own analysis: Estimation of nucleated cell counts was performed using reference gene primer amplification. Clones were read by immunoSEQ multiplex PCR, and TCRdb kept only the in-frame ones, dropping some. The V and J calls and clone size are taken from that table; D and trimming were inferred from the DNA. The sample lists roughly 160,000 clones; 85% to 90% were seen once. The source of this sequence is a man aged 45-60 years who had recovered from COVID-19. V usage is TRBV7-3 and J usage is TRBJ2-7, with D hard to call. Sequenced: peripheral blood. This chain's CDR3 is CASSLVHSYEQYF. The CDR3 nucleotides are TGTGCCAGCAGCTTAGTGCACAGCTACGAGCAGTACTTC. The whole variable domain, remainder taken from reference TRBV7-3 and TRBJ2-7, is GAGVSQTPSNKVTEKGKYVELRCDPISGHTALYWYRQSLGQGPEFLIYFQGTGAADDSGLPNDRFFAVRPEGSVSTLKIQRTERGDSAVYLCASSLVHSYEQYFGPGTRLTVT.